These 23 T cell receptor beta chains were sequenced from one sample in a study of regulatory T cells in long-lasting Graves disease. Documented time point: newly diagnosed GD, antithyroid drugs for less than 3 months. With RNA extracted from PBMCs as input, the TCR library was made. Libraries of TCR beta came from iRepertoire HTBI primers plus Arm-PCR of CDR3 regions. A single record per CDR3 protein comes from TCRdb applying MiXCR to the multiplex PCR reads. The sample has roughly 510,000 distinct CDR3 sequences, around 15% seen once; the top ten hold about 11%. The sample also formed part of further work on T cells in Graves' hyperthyroidism and ophthalmopathy.

Here the sequenced sample was peripheral blood mononuclear cells (PBMCs), taken at new diagnosis, from a patient treated with antithyroid drugs. Receptors were obtained from a man aged 18 to 30 with Graves disease.

This clonotype was seen only a few times. V usage is TRBV12-5 and J usage is TRBJ2-7, with 8 positions matching TRBD1. Germline CDR1 reads LGHNT; CDR2 reads FRNRAP. Germline trimming cut 0 bases from V and 7 bases from J; bases unmatched to any gene: 8. This CDR3 is 15 amino acids long. CDR3 residues: CASGLVQDRAGEQYF. The CDR3 coding sequence is TGTGCTAGTGGTTTGGTACAGGACAGGGCGGGGGAGCAGTACTTC.

This clonotype was seen ten or more times. J is TRBJ2-7 and V is TRBV20-1; 11 bases are a match to TRBD2. V lost 3 bases, J lost 2 bases, and 6 bases stayed unmatched. The CDR3 extends over 15 amino acids. Germline loops: CDR1 DFQATT, CDR2 SNEGSKA (reference sequence). The CDR3 here is CSASGATSGAYEQYF. The CDR3 nucleotides are TGCAGTGCTAGTGGTGCGACTAGCGGGGCCTACGAGCAGTACTTC.

This clonotype was picked up many times. The V and J genes are TRBV10-3 and TRBJ2-1, with D tentatively TRBD2 (5 bases). The CDR3 contains 12 residues. Trimming cost V 6 bases and J 9 bases, with 12 bases left between them. Germline V CDR1 and CDR2: ENHRY, SYGVKD. In DNA form, the CDR3 reads TGTGCCATCAGCGATGTAGAGGGTGAGCAGTTCTTC. This gives the protein CAISDVEGEQFF.

This clonotype was counted ten times or more. The CDR3 region is CASSPQGASYNEQFF. CDR3 coding DNA: TGTGCCAGCAGTCCGCAGGGGGCTTCCTACAATGAGCAGTTCTTC. The V gene is TRBV6-1, the J gene TRBJ2-1; 8 bases line up with TRBD1. Per the germline V gene, CDR1 is MNHNS and CDR2 is SASEGT. This CDR3 is 15 amino acids long. The V segment lost 5 bases and the J segment 1 base; nucleotides outside the gene matches: 4.

At least ten counts were recorded for this clonotype. V gene TRBV30 combines with J gene TRBJ2-3; 9 bases line up with TRBD2. Germline V CDR1 and CDR2: GTSNPN, SVGIG (reference sequence). The length of the CDR3 is 14 residues. Trimming took 7 bases from V and 0 from J; bases not matched to a gene: 5. In DNA, the CDR3 is TGTGCCTTCAGACTAGCGGTCAGCACAGATACGCAGTATTTT. Translating it yields CAFRLAVSTDTQYF.

The V gene is TRBV18, the J gene TRBJ2-7, with 7 bases lining up with TRBD1. The J segment lost 1 base and the V segment lost 2 bases, leaving 5 bases of the junction unmatched. The V gene's germline CDR1 is KGHSH and CDR2 LQKENI. The CDR3 consists of 15 residues. In DNA, the CDR3 is TGTGCCAGCTCACCAATTCAGGGGGTTTCCTACGAGCAGTACTTC. Protein: CASSPIQGVSYEQYF.

This clonotype was counted at least ten times. This chain joins TRBV2 and TRBJ2-1; the D gene could be TRBD1 or TRBD2 (5 bases each). V was pared by 1 base and J by 7 bases, with 14 bases between. The CDR3 runs to 15 residues. Germline V gene lookup returns CDR1 SNHLY and CDR2 FYNNEI. CDR3 region: CASSEVPLAGNEQFF. CDR3 coding DNA: TGTGCCAGCAGTGAAGTCCCCCTAGCAGGGAATGAGCAGTTCTTC.

This clonotype was seen at least ten times. The rearrangement joins TRBV5-5 to TRBJ1-2, with 8 bases fitting TRBD1. The V gene end was trimmed by 0 bases and the J gene end by 8 bases; junction bases not matched to a gene: 9. From germline, CDR1 is SGHKS and CDR2 YYEKEE (reference sequence). CDR3 size: 15 residues. This CDR3 is CASSLARGQESGYTF. The CDR3 nucleotides read TGTGCCAGCAGCTTGGCGAGGGGACAGGAAAGCGGCTACACCTTC.

In its sample, this clonotype was seen once. The rearrangement links TRBV11-2 to TRBJ2-1; D possibly uses TRBD1 or TRBD2 (5 bases each). The CDR3 is made up of 16 amino acids. CDR1 is SGHAT, CDR2 FQNNGV, per germline. V was shortened by 5 bases and J by 9 bases, with 23 bases between the two germline ends. CDR3 coding DNA: TGTGCCAGCAGCCCAACAACCGGGACGCCCCTGGGTGAGCAGTTCTTC. Translating gives CASSPTTGTPLGEQFF.

The chain combines TRBV11-2 with TRBJ2-3; 14 bases align to TRBD2. V dropped 5 bases and J dropped 5; count of bases not matched to a gene: 15. Germline V CDR1 and CDR2: SGHAT, FQNNGV. The CDR3 is 19 amino acids. In DNA, the CDR3 is TGTGCCAGCAGCGCTAGGGGAGGGACTAGCGGGAGCGGAGAAGATACGCAGTATTTT. Its translation: CASSARGGTSGSGEDTQYF.

The rearrangement joins TRBV5-1 to TRBJ2-4; TRBD1 agrees at 7 bases. Per the germline V gene, CDR1 is SGHRS and CDR2 is YFSETQ. After removal of 5 bases from V and 1 base from J, the junction contained 6 bases not matched to a gene. The length of the CDR3 is 15 residues. The CDR3, as DNA: TGCGCCAGCAGGAAATACAGGGGTGCCAAAAACATTCAGTACTTC. Protein product: CASRKYRGAKNIQYF.

The chain recombines TRBV20-1 with TRBJ2-4, with 9 positions matching TRBD1. This CDR3 comprises 14 residues. After removal of 3 bases from V and 4 bases from J, the junction contained 4 bases not matched to a gene. Germline-derived CDR1 and CDR2 are DFQATT and SNEGSKA (reference sequence). The CDR3 region is CSARAGTGKNIQYF. CDR3 coding DNA: TGCAGTGCTAGGGCCGGGACAGGGAAAAACATTCAGTACTTC.

This clonotype is a singleton in its sample. The rearrangement links TRBV7-9 to TRBJ1-2; D call uncertain. This CDR3 spans 13 amino acids. Per the germline V gene, CDR1 is SEHNR and CDR2 is FQNEAQ (reference sequence). Trimming shortened V by 4 bases and J by 4 bases, and 10 bases separated the two germline ends. CDR3 in amino acids: CASSSTALYGYTF. The CDR3, as DNA: TGTGCCAGCAGCTCCACAGCCCTCTATGGCTACACCTTC.

There are many counts of this clonotype. The gene calls are TRBV7-3 and TRBJ2-3; TRBD2 aligns across 8 bases. Germline CDR1 reads SGHTA; CDR2 reads FQGTGA. The CDR3 runs to 15 residues. Trimming at V came to 4 bases and at J to 0 bases, leaving 3 bases not matched to a gene. The CDR3 region is CASSSGTSSTDTQYF. Written as DNA, the CDR3 is TGTGCCAGCAGCTCCGGGACTAGTAGCACAGATACGCAGTATTTT.

This clonotype has ten or more counts. This chain connects TRBV30 to TRBJ2-3; the D is unclear. CDR1 and CDR2 (germline): GTSNPN, SVGIG (reference sequence). The CDR3 is made up of 12 amino acids. V lost 1 base and J 4 bases, leaving 6 bases between the germline ends. This CDR3 reads CAWSDVPDTQYF. The CDR3 DNA reads TGTGCCTGGAGTGATGTACCAGATACGCAGTATTTT.

This clonotype was observed many times. J is TRBJ2-1 and V is TRBV7-2; D not certain. The CDR3 runs to 14 residues. Deletions cut 5 bases from V and 8 bases from J, with 16 bases between. The germline V gene has CDR1 SGHTA and CDR2 FQGNSA. CDR3 in amino acids: CASSEANRLDEQFF. DNA for the CDR3: TGTGCCAGCAGCGAAGCTAACCGACTGGATGAGCAGTTCTTC.

This clonotype was seen more than once but under ten times. The chain uses TRBV7-9 and TRBJ1-1; no firm D call. CDR1 and CDR2 from the germline V gene are SEHNR and FQNEAQ (reference sequence). CDR3 size: 12 residues. The V gene lost 3 bases and the J gene lost 7 bases, with 9 bases spanning the gap. CDR3 nucleotides: TGTGCCAGCAGCTTCGAGCAAGTTGAAGCTTTCTTT. Translating gives CASSFEQVEAFF. Using reference TRBV7-9 and TRBJ1-1 for the parts outside the CDR3, the full variable domain is DTGVSQNPRHKITKRGQNVTFRCDPISEHNRLYWYRQTLGQGPEFLTYFQNEAQLEKSRLLSDRFSAERPKGSFSTLEIQRTEQGDSAMYLCASSFEQVEAFFGQGTRLTVV.

This chain connects TRBV7-4 to TRBJ1-2; D gene unclear. The ends were cut back, 6 bases at V and 5 bases at J, with 13 bases in the middle. The CDR3 contains 13 residues. CDR1 is SGHVT and CDR2 is SQSDAQ in the germline V gene. CDR3 nucleotides: TGTGCCAGCAGTCGACCGTCCGGGTATGGCTACACCTTC. Amino acid sequence: CASSRPSGYGYTF.

This clonotype appeared a few times. The chain joins TRBV12-3 or TRBV12-4 to TRBJ2-2; D is undetermined. The CDR3 contains 15 residues. Trimming took off 1 base at V and 4 bases at J, with 10 bases between the two ends. The CDR3 DNA follows: TGTGCCAGCAGTTTAGTATTGGCGTTCACCGGGGAGCTGTTTTTT. It is translated as CASSLVLAFTGELFF.

In this sample, this clonotype turned up many times. The V call is TRBV20-1, the J call TRBJ2-7; 7 bases are shared with TRBD1. This CDR3 is 14 amino acids long. V lost 5 bases and J lost 0; bases outside the gene matches: 7. The germline gives CDR1 DFQATT, CDR2 SNEGSKA (reference sequence). The CDR3 nucleotides are TGCAGTGCTCACCCCGGGACAGCCTCCTACGAGCAGTACTTC. It translates to CSAHPGTASYEQYF.

This clonotype was recorded only once. The CDR3 nucleotides read TGCGCCAGCAGCCTCCTAGCGGGAGGGATCAATGAGCAGTTCTTC. Protein sequence: CASSLLAGGINEQFF. The chain has TRBV4-1 and TRBJ2-1; 12 bases match TRBD2. The CDR3 spans 15 residues. Germline assignment: CDR1 MGHRA and CDR2 YSYEKL. Trimming removed 4 bases from V and 6 bases from J; junction bases left unmatched: 4.

This chain uses TRBV28 with TRBJ2-3; perhaps TRBD1 as D (5 bases). The CDR3 spans 16 residues. Trimming shortened V by 5 bases and J by 0 bases, and 15 bases separated the two germline ends. Germline V CDR1 and CDR2: MDHEN, SYDVKM. The CDR3 region has the DNA TGTGCCAGCAGTCCCTTTGACAGTACTAGCACAGATACGCAGTATTTT. Amino acid sequence: CASSPFDSTSTDTQYF. The whole variable domain, remainder taken from reference TRBV28 and TRBJ2-3, is DVKVTQSSRYLVKRTGEKVFLECVQDMDHENMFWYRQDPGLGLRLIYFSYDVKMKEKGDIPEGYSVSREKKERFSLILESASTNQTSMYLCASSPFDSTSTDTQYFGPGTRLTVL.

The chain joins TRBV7-9 to TRBJ2-6; D is unclear. Germline values: CDR1 SEHNR, CDR2 FQNEAQ (reference sequence). This CDR3 contains 17 residues. Trimming cost V 6 bases and J 4 bases, with 19 bases left between them. CDR3 sequence: CASRPGWTETGANVLTF. As DNA, the CDR3 is TGTGCCAGCAGGCCCGGTTGGACGGAGACCGGGGCCAACGTCCTGACTTTC.